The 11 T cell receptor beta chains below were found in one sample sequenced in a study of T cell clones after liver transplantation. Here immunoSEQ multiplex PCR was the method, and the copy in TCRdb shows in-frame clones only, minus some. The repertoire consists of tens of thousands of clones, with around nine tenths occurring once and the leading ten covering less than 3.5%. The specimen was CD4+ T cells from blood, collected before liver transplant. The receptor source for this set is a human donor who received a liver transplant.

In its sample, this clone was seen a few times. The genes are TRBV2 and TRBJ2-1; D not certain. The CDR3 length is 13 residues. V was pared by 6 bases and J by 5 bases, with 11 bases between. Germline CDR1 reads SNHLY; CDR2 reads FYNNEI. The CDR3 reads CASRTDANNEQFF. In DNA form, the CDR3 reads TGTGCCAGCAGAACGGACGCGAACAATGAGCAGTTCTTC.

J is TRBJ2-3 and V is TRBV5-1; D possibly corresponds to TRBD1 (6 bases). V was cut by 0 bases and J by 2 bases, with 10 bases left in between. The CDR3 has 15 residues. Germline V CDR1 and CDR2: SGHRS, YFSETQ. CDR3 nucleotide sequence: TGCGCCAGCAGCTTGGGAGCAGGGGTCACAGATACGCAGTATTTT. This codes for CASSLGAGVTDTQYF.

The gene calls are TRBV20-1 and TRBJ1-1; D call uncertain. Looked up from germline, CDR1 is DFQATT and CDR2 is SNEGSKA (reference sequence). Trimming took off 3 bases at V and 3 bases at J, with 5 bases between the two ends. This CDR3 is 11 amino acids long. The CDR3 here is CSASADTEAFF. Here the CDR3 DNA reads TGCAGTGCTAGTGCGGACACTGAAGCTTTCTTT.

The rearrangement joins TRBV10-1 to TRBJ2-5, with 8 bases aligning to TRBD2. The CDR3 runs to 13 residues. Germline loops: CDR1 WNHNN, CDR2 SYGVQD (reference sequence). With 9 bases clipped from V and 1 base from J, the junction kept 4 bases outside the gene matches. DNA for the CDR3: TGCGCCAGGCGGCGGGGGGCCCAAGAGACCCAGTACTTC. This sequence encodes CARRRGAQETQYF.

The CDR3 reads CASSPVGGNTEAFF. CDR3 bases: TGCGCCAGCAGCCCTGTGGGGGGGAACACTGAAGCTTTCTTT. The chain recombines TRBV5-1 with TRBJ1-1; tentatively, D is TRBD1 (5 bases). CDR1 and CDR2 (germline): SGHRS, YFSETQ. V lost 4 bases and J 1 base, leaving 11 bases between the germline ends. The CDR3 consists of 14 residues. Full variable domain (rest looked up from reference TRBV5-1 and TRBJ1-1): KAGVTQTPRYLIKTRGQQVTLSCSPISGHRSVSWYQQTPGQGLQFLFEYFSETQRNKGNFPGRFSGRQFSNSRSEMNVSTLELGDSALYLCASSPVGGNTEAFFGQGTRLTVV.

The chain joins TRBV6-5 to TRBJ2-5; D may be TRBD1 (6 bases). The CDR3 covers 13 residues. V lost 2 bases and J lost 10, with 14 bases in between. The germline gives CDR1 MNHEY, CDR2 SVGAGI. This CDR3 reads CASSYLQGNNQYF. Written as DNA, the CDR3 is TGTGCCAGCAGTTACCTACAGGGTAATAACCAGTACTTC.

CDR3 DNA sequence: TGTGCCAGCAGTGCGGACCACAGTACCCCTGGAAACACCATATATTTT. This sequence encodes CASSADHSTPGNTIYF. The rearrangement uses TRBV9 and TRBJ1-3; D unclear. The CDR3 is 16 amino acids. Germline V gene sequence: CDR1 SGDLS, CDR2 YYNGEE. The V and J ends lost 5 bases and 2 bases respectively, with 17 bases between them.

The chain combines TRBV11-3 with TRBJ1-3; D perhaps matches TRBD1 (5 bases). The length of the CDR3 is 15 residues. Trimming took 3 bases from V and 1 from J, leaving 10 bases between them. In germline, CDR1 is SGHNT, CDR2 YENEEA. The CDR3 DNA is TGTGCCAGCAGCTTTGGGACGGGGTCTGGAAACACCATATATTTT. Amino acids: CASSFGTGSGNTIYF.

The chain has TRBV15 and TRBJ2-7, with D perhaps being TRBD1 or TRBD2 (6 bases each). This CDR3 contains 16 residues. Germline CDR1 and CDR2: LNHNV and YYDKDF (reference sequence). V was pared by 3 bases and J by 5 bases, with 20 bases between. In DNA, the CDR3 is TGTGCCACCAGCAGCCCCTCCACCCCCGGGGGCGACGAGCAGTACTTC. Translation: CATSSPSTPGGDEQYF. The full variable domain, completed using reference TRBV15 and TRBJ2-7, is DAMVIQNPRYQVTQFGKPVTLSCSQTLNHNVMYWYQQKSSQAPKLLFHYYDKDFNNEADTPDNFQSRRPNTSFCFLDIRSPGLGDTAMYLCATSSPSTPGGDEQYFGPGTRLTVT.

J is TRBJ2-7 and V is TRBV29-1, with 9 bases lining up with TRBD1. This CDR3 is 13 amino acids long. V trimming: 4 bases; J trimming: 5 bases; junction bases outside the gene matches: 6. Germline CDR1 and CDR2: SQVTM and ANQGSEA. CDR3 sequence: CSVVRQGENEQYF. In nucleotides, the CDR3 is TGCAGCGTTGTTCGACAGGGGGAGAACGAGCAGTACTTC.

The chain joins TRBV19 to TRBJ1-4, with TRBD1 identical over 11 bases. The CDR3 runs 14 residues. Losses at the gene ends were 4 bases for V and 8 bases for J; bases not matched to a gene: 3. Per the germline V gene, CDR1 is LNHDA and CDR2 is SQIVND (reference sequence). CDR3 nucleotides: TGTGCCAGTAGTACGGGACAGGGGGGAGAAAAACTGTTTTTT. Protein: CASSTGQGGEKLFF.